This T cell receptor (beta chain) was captured by sequencing in a study of Ad26.COV2.S vaccination and SARS-CoV-2 variants (dated by TCRdb to the early 2020s). At the level of the whole study: Vaccine-arm donors were drawn from COV1001, a multicentre, randomized, double-blind, placebo-controlled phase I-IIa trial of Ad26.COV2.S in healthy adults. The TCR-sequenced set comprised approximately 30 samples: approximately 20 Ad26.COV2.S vaccine recipients, 5 placebo recipients and 8 SARS-CoV-2 convalescent individuals. Trial participants were randomized into five groups of five: low-dose or high-dose Ad26.COV2.S given once or twice, or placebo on both occasions. The specificity and breadth of SARS-CoV-2-reactive T cell receptors after Ad26.COV2.S vaccination were assessed by TCRbeta repertoire sequencing. Ad26.COV2.S was administered intramuscularly at 5 x 10^10 or 1 x 10^11 viral particles, either as a single shot or as two shots given 56 days apart. Investigators did not know the trial group allocation while performing experiments and assessing outcomes. Points the paper makes about the study in general: Compared with placebo recipients, Ad26.COV2.S recipients showed higher spike-specific TCR breadth (P = 0.0014). Non-spike TCR breadth was comparable between vaccine and placebo recipients, consistent with the vaccine containing only spike. After vaccination, spike-specific CD8+ and CD4+ T cell responses were reported to show substantial breadth. The authors noted that the TCR breadth and depth analyses may have underestimated total T cell responses. Comparing responses between vaccine doses or regimens was not something the study was powered to do.

Read against the paper, the sample's treatment or condition label means: about 20 received Ad26.COV2.S at low or high dose, single or two shots; about five received placebo; per-sample allocation not given. For vaccine and placebo recipients, repertoires were sequenced using samples collected on day 63 after the first injection. In Cohort 1b, roughly 26 adults aged 18-55 years were enrolled at a single site in Boston, USA, between 29 July and 7 August 2020. Ad26.COV2.S was a replication-incompetent adenovirus type 26 vector expressing a prefusion-stabilized SARS-CoV-2 spike protein from the original Wuhan strain. Details on this clone: Its target antigen remains unknown. No base qualities exist here, and no much larger clone lies one base off it.

Trimming costs V 11 bases and J 1 base, and their ends lie 15 bases apart. Inclusive of the bounding cysteine and phenylalanine, the CDR3 is 13 residues long. Only CDR3 DNA is held: 39 bases, read in frame from base 1. As encoded in the germline V gene, CDR1 is WSHSY while CDR2 is SAAADI. The immunoSEQ Assay was the method used to sequence TCRbeta CDR3 regions. After extraction, genomic DNA underwent amplification by bias-controlled multiplex PCR, followed by high-throughput sequencing. Turning to the authors' computational methods: To quantify the absolute abundance of each unique TCRbeta CDR3 region, sequences were collapsed and filtered. T cell fraction was estimated by normalizing TCRbeta template counts to usable DNA, with usable DNA measured through amplification of reference genes found in all nucleated cells. Repertoire TCRs were annotated as SARS-CoV-2-specific by exact matching of V gene, CDR3 amino acid sequence and J gene to a known reactive TCR set. MIRA supplied the reference SARS-CoV-2 TCR set, which was filtered for enrichment in COVID-19-positive ImmuneCODE repertoires so that public or cross-reactive TCRs were removed. Based on the MIRA antigens, annotated TCRs were further analysed at the level of specific ORF or position within ORF. Breadth was defined as the number of annotated unique rearrangements divided by the total number of unique productive rearrangements, and depth was defined as the summed frequency of the annotated unique rearrangements. Group comparisons of TCR breadth used two-sided Wilcoxon rank-sum tests. TCRdb limited this immuneACCESS table to in-frame rearrangements with V and J called. A share of clones is missing; checked studies link under half to unresolved V genes, and the rest is unexplained. The V and J calls and clone size come from that table; D and trimming were worked out from the DNA. Counted in this sample were 500,000 or so clones; approximately 88% of them appeared once. More than 10% of the sample comes from the top ten.

The chain links TRBV10-2 with TRBJ2-7; a tentative D match to TRBD1 spans 6 bases. This specimen was peripheral blood, taken in a trial of Ad26.COV2.S vaccine versus placebo. The TCR sequence derives from a person aged 18-65 years who received the Ad26.COV2.S COVID-19 vaccine or a placebo. The nucleotide sequence reads TGCGCCTCCTCGCCGGACAGATCCTACGAGCAGTACTTC. It codes for CASSPDRSYEQYF.